This T cell receptor beta chain was sequenced in a study of blood T cells in healthy people across ages. Findings and caveats of the study: Total diversity from one million sequenced T cells was likely underestimated. Roughly linear declines in TCR beta diversity per million T cells occurred with age.

This clonotype turned up a few times. What it binds is unknown. CDR3 length: 14 residues. Germline V gives CDR1 MNHNY, CDR2 SVGAGI (reference sequence). Trimming removed 4 bases from V and 3 bases from J, with 11 bases in between. Together with a sample-barcoded 5' primer, a J-beta primer mix was included in a second PCR lasting about 6 to 12 cycles. TCRdb reprocessed the 5' RACE reads via MiXCR and lists one record per CDR3 protein. The sample holds around 1,600,000 distinct CDR3 sequences, about 42% seen once. Sequenced sample: blood. This TCR was recovered from a young woman in good health. The chain links TRBV6-6 to TRBJ2-3; no clear D. CDR3 sequence (DNA): TGTGCCAGCAGTTCTAGACAAAGGACAGATACGCAGTATTTT. Its protein is CASSSRQRTDTQYF.